The 19 T cell receptor beta chains reported below all come from one sample, sequenced in a study of shared clonotypes between healthy human individuals. Some clones are missing from TCRdb's copy, which holds only in-frame ones; the method was immunoSEQ multiplex PCR. The sample carries hundreds of thousands of clones, 95% to 96% recorded once. Naive CD8 cells lacked CD45RO, underwent positive selection for CCR7 and left out terminally differentiated effector memory CD45RA+ cells. Specimen: naive CD8+ T cells sorted from blood. Every receptor here comes from a woman aged 25 to 39 in good health.

This clone was seen only once. The CDR3 sequence is CATSRDLRDRQFF. In nucleotides, the CDR3 is TGTGCCACCAGCAGGGATCTTCGGGACAGGCAGTTCTTC. The V gene is TRBV15, the J gene TRBJ2-1; 7 positions agree with TRBD1. Germline loops: CDR1 LNHNV, CDR2 YYDKDF (reference sequence). With 3 bases clipped from V and 12 bases from J, the junction kept 8 bases outside the gene matches. The CDR3 is 13 residues long.

The V gene is TRBV4-1, the J gene TRBJ1-1, with no clear D. Germline loops: CDR1 MGHRA, CDR2 YSYEKL. The ends were cut back, 0 bases at V and 1 base at J, with 6 bases in the middle. The CDR3 sequence is 14 residues long. CDR3 bases: TGCGCCAGCAGCCAAGAGCCAGCGAACACTGAAGCTTTCTTT. Translating it yields CASSQEPANTEAFF.

This rearrangement joins TRBV2 to TRBJ2-7; TRBD2 agrees at 10 bases. CDR1 and CDR2 from the germline V gene are SNHLY and FYNNEI. The J segment lost 2 bases and the V segment lost 0 bases, leaving 1 base of the junction unmatched. CDR3 length: 15 amino acids. CDR3 DNA sequence: TGTGCCAGCAGTGAAGCTAGCGGGAGGACCTACGAGCAGTACTTC. Amino acids: CASSEASGRTYEQYF.

The J gene is TRBJ1-4, the V gene TRBV13; no firm D call. This CDR3 is built from 15 residues. The germline CDR1 and CDR2 sequences are PRHDT and FYEKMQ (reference sequence). V dropped 4 bases and J dropped 3 bases, with 12 bases sitting between them. CDR3 sequence: CASSSYAAANEKLFF. Written as DNA, the CDR3 is TGTGCCAGCAGCTCATACGCAGCCGCTAATGAAAAACTGTTTTTT.

The chain employs TRBV28 and TRBJ1-4; D gene uncertain. The V gene's germline CDR1 is MDHEN and CDR2 SYDVKM. This CDR3 is built from 10 residues. V lost 7 bases and J lost 8, with 5 bases in between. CDR3 DNA sequence: TGTGCCAGCAAACAGGAAAAACTGTTTTTT. Protein sequence: CASKQEKLFF.

This chain links TRBV29-1 with TRBJ1-2; 12 bases agree with TRBD1. CDR1 and CDR2 (germline): SQVTM, ANQGSEA. The CDR3 totals 16 residues. Losses at the gene ends were 2 bases for V and 3 bases for J; bases not matched to a gene: 7. In DNA form, the CDR3 reads TGCAGCGTTGAATCCGGGACAGGGGGCGGCTACTATGGCTACACCTTC. It specifies CSVESGTGGGYYGYTF. The whole variable domain, filled in from reference TRBV29-1 and TRBJ1-2, reads SAVISQKPSRDICQRGTSLTIQCQVDSQVTMMFWYRQQPGQSLTLIATANQGSEATYESGFVIDKFPISRPNLTFSTLTVSNMSPEDSSIYLCSVESGTGGGYYGYTFGSGTRLTVV.

The chain recombines TRBV5-8 with TRBJ1-2; weak D call: TRBD1 (6 bases). Germline loops: CDR1 SGHTS, CDR2 YDEGEE. The CDR3 covers 15 residues. The V end was cut by 7 bases, the J end by 0 bases, with 16 bases between. The CDR3 loop is CASGREGGPNYGYTF. The DNA of the CDR3 is TGTGCCAGCGGAAGAGAGGGGGGGCCTAACTATGGCTACACCTTC.

The CDR3 sequence is CSVEALKRGPAFRTDTQYF. The CDR3 DNA reads as TGCAGCGTTGAAGCGTTGAAAAGGGGGCCAGCCTTTCGCACAGATACGCAGTATTTT. The chain combines TRBV29-1 with TRBJ2-3, with 7 positions matching TRBD1. Germline V CDR1 and CDR2: SQVTM, ANQGSEA. After removal of 1 base from V and 1 base from J, the junction contained 17 bases not matched to a gene. The CDR3 covers 19 residues.

V and J are TRBV28 and TRBJ2-7; 9 bases align to TRBD1. This CDR3 has 13 residues. V lost 3 bases to trimming and J lost 5 bases; unmatched junction nucleotides: 2. Germline assignment: CDR1 MDHEN and CDR2 SYDVKM. CDR3 region: CASSFRTGDEQYF. CDR3 coding DNA: TGTGCCAGCAGTTTCCGGACAGGGGACGAGCAGTACTTC.

This chain uses TRBV5-4 with TRBJ2-7; TRBD2 agrees at 8 bases. V shed 1 base, J shed 2 bases, and the junction held 5 bases outside the gene matches. CDR3 length equals 15 residues. CDR1 and CDR2 (germline): SGHNT, YYREEE (reference sequence). The CDR3 DNA follows: TGTGCCAGCAGCTTGCCGGGAGCGGGAGCCTACGAGCAGTACTTC. Its translation: CASSLPGAGAYEQYF. The complete variable domain, with remaining parts taken from reference TRBV5-4 and TRBJ2-7, reads ETGVTQSPTHLIKTRGQQVTLRCSSQSGHNTVSWYQQALGQGPQFIFQYYREEENGRGNFPPRFSGLQFPNYSSELNVNALELDDSALYLCASSLPGAGAYEQYFGPGTRLTVT.

V is TRBV28 and J is TRBJ2-7; TRBD2 matches 12 bases. The germline gives CDR1 MDHEN, CDR2 SYDVKM. The V segment lost 8 bases and the J segment 6 bases; nucleotides outside the gene matches: 11. The length of the CDR3 is 15 residues. CDR3 coding DNA: TGTGCCAGCCAACCTAGCGGGAGGGCTCGCGGCGAGCAGTACTTC. It codes for CASQPSGRARGEQYF.

The chain carries TRBV4-1 and TRBJ2-7, with 11 bases lining up with TRBD2. The germline CDR1 and CDR2 sequences are MGHRA and YSYEKL. This CDR3 comprises 17 residues. Losses at the gene ends were 0 bases for V and 6 bases for J; bases not matched to a gene: 10. This CDR3 is CASSQDLGGLAVLEQYF. The CDR3 DNA sequence: TGCGCCAGCAGCCAAGATTTGGGGGGACTAGCGGTTCTCGAGCAGTACTTC.

The chain links TRBV4-2 to TRBJ2-2, with 7 positions matching TRBD2. Germline V lookup: CDR1 LGHNA, CDR2 YNFKEQ. Trimming removed 5 bases from V and 4 bases from J; junction bases left unmatched: 10. The length of the CDR3 is 16 residues. CDR3: CASSFLRGGPTGELFF. The CDR3 bases are TGTGCCAGCAGCTTCTTGCGGGGAGGGCCCACCGGGGAGCTGTTTTTT.

The CDR3 DNA reads TGTGCCAGCAGTTTCACTAGCGGGAGGGATGAGCAGTTCTTC. It codes for CASSFTSGRDEQFF. The chain joins TRBV27 to TRBJ2-1; TRBD2 matches at 13 bases. The germline CDR1 and CDR2 sequences are MNHEY and SMNVEV (reference sequence). This CDR3 is 14 amino acids long. V shed 3 bases and J 8 bases; nucleotides not matched to a gene: 1.

CDR3 nucleotide sequence: TGTGCCAGCAGTTACTCAGAGGGGTACACTGAAGCTTTCTTT. It specifies CASSYSEGYTEAFF. The V call is TRBV6-6, the J call TRBJ1-1; D possibly corresponds to TRBD1 (5 bases). Germline CDR1 and CDR2: MNHNY and SVGAGI (reference sequence). The CDR3 loop spans 14 amino acids. Trimming stripped 0 bases from V and 3 bases from J, with 8 bases between.

The rearrangement joins TRBV6-4 to TRBJ2-7; D remains ambiguous. The CDR3 extends over 10 amino acids. From germline, CDR1 is MRHNA and CDR2 SNTAGT. Trimming left V 5 bases short and J 4 bases short, with 3 bases between. CDR3 loop: CASSPYEQYF. The DNA of the CDR3 is TGTGCCAGCAGTCCATACGAGCAGTACTTC.

The count of this clone is one. The V and J genes are TRBV6-5 and TRBJ1-2, with D possibly TRBD1 on 6 matching bases. The CDR3 has 12 amino acids. CDR1 and CDR2 from the germline V gene are MNHEY and SVGAGI. V was shortened by 6 bases and J by 7 bases, with 12 bases between the two germline ends. DNA for the CDR3: TGTGCCAGCAGGCCCGGGACATCTGGCTACACCTTC. Translating gives CASRPGTSGYTF.

This clone was counted a single time. The chain has TRBV5-6 and TRBJ2-7, with unresolved D. The V end lost 0 bases, the J end lost 0 bases, and 10 bases lay between the germline ends. The CDR3 is 15 residues long. Germline V CDR1 and CDR2: SGHDT, YYEEEE. CDR3 sequence (DNA): TGTGCCAGCAGCTTGGCCAGCTCGGGCTCCTACGAGCAGTACTTC. Translated: CASSLASSGSYEQYF.

The table lists this clone with a count of one. The rearrangement uses TRBV5-6 and TRBJ2-5; the D gene is possibly TRBD2 (6 bases). This CDR3 is built from 15 residues. The germline V and J ends were trimmed by 0 bases and 5 bases, with 14 bases remaining between them. Germline CDR1 SGHDT, CDR2 YYEEEE. Here the CDR3 DNA reads TGTGCCAGCAGCTTGGCTTGGGGGGACTTCGAGACCCAGTACTTC. The encoded protein is CASSLAWGDFETQYF.